Many counts were recorded for the clone carrying this T cell receptor beta chain. Antigen specificity is unknown. This specimen belongs to a study of early T cells in non-severe SARS-CoV-2 infection. Study as a whole: The input, bulk RNA from unsorted whole blood, was sequenced, and chains were unpaired.

J lost 2 bases, V lost 5 bases, and 6 bases had no gene match. The CDR3 consists of 15 residues. CDR1 and CDR2 from the germline V gene are SGHTA and FQGNSA. The TCR library protocol attached unique molecular identifiers to the individual cDNA molecules. TCRdb reprocessed the 5' RACE reads via MiXCR and lists one record per CDR3 protein. The sample consists of about 69,000 distinct CDR3 sequences, about 9.4% of them appearing once. Study-level results: VDJdb matching skewed toward anti-spike CD8 responses, missing private and CD4 specificities.

The gene calls are TRBV7-2 and TRBJ2-5; 9 bases are shared with TRBD2. This TCR came from an adult who was a healthcare worker with PCR-confirmed SARS-CoV-2 infection or an uninfected control (not recorded which). Sequencing input: whole blood. CDR3 sequence (DNA): TGTGCCAGCAGCCCCCGGACTAGCGCGCAAGAGACCCAGTACTTC. Translated: CASSPRTSAQETQYF.